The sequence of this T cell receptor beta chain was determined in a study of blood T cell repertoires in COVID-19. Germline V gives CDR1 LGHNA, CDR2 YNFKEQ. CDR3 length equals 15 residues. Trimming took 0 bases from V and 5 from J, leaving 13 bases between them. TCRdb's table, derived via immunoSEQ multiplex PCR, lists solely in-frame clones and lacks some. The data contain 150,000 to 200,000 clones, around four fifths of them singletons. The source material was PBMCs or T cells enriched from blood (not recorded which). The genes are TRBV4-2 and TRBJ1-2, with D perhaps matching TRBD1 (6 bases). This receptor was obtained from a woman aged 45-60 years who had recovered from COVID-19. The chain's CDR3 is CASSQEHREGYGYTF. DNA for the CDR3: TGTGCCAGCAGCCAAGAACACAGGGAGGGTTATGGCTACACCTTC.